Presented here are 7 T cell receptor beta chains from one specimen sequenced in a study of CD8+CD57+ T cells in acquired aplastic anemia. Genomic DNA, serving as template, underwent TCR beta VDJ and CDR3 profiling. TCRdb recomputed calls from the reads with MiXCR, one row per CDR3 protein. This table holds about 160,000 distinct CDR3 sequences, more than 40% found once. In patients chosen for sequencing, flow cytometry had shown CD8+CD57+ cell expansion. Sample: sorted CD4+, CD8+, or CD8+CD57+ T cells (not recorded which) from PBMCs. The source of these receptors is a human donor with aplastic anemia.

There are a few counts of this clonotype. This may come from a read error, since a much larger clone is one base off. The rearrangement joins TRBV7-9 to TRBJ2-7; 7 bases match TRBD2. This CDR3 is 13 amino acids long. Per the germline V gene, CDR1 is SEHNR and CDR2 is FQNEAQ (reference sequence). The CDR3, as DNA: TGTGCCAGCAGCTGGGGGGGATCGTACGGGCAGTACTTC. Translating it yields CASSWGGSYGQYF.

The chain combines TRBV7-8 with TRBJ1-1, with D unclear. This CDR3 has 14 residues. Germline V lookup: CDR1 SGHVS, CDR2 FQNEAQ. Trimming removed 1 base at V and 5 bases at J, with 11 bases between. CDR3 nucleotides: TGTGCCAGCAGCTTAGGGCAAGTAAGGACTGAAGCTTTCTTT. Translated, it gives CASSLGQVRTEAFF.

The chain is built from TRBV5-6 and TRBJ2-3, with 9 bases identical to TRBD2. Germline V gene sequence: CDR1 SGHDT, CDR2 YYEEEE. CDR3 length: 15 residues. The V gene end was trimmed by 5 bases and the J gene end by 1 base; junction bases not matched to a gene: 5. Written as DNA, the CDR3 is TGTGCCAGCAGTGGGACTAGCTATCGCACAGATACGCAGTATTTT. Residues: CASSGTSYRTDTQYF. Full variable domain (outside the CDR3, taken from reference TRBV5-6 and TRBJ2-3): DAGVTQSPTHLIKTRGQQVTLRCSPKSGHDTVSWYQQALGQGPQFIFQYYEEEERQRGNFPDRFSGHQFPNYSSELNVNALLLGDSALYLCASSGTSYRTDTQYFGPGTRLTVL.

Worth noting for this clonotype: Being one base from a much bigger clone, this may be a read error. V usage is TRBV6-5 and J usage is TRBJ1-2; D gene uncertain. CDR3 length: 14 residues. CDR1 and CDR2 (germline): MNHEY, SVGAGI. Trimming cost V 0 bases and J 6 bases, with 11 bases left between them. Here the CDR3 reads CASSYSGRIHGYTF. The CDR3 nucleotides are TGTGCCAGCAGTTACTCAGGACGGATTCATGGCTACACCTTC.

V gene TRBV12-3 or TRBV12-4 combines with J gene TRBJ1-6, with D perhaps TRBD1 (6 bases). The CDR3 totals 15 residues. Trimming took 6 bases from V and 6 from J, leaving 15 bases between them. Here the CDR3 DNA reads TGTGCCAGCAGCAGGACAGCGGGGGGTAATTCACCCCTCCACTTT. Protein product: CASSRTAGGNSPLHF.

This clonotype was recorded many times. This chain connects TRBV4-3 to TRBJ2-7; tentatively, D is TRBD1 or TRBD2 (5 bases each). There are 14 residues in the CDR3. V dropped 0 bases and J dropped 5 bases, with 11 bases sitting between them. Germline V gives CDR1 LGHNA, CDR2 YSLEER. The DNA of the CDR3 is TGCGCCAGCAGCCAAGATACGCGAGGGGACGAGCAGTACTTC. Translation: CASSQDTRGDEQYF.

The rearrangement uses TRBV29-1 and TRBJ2-1; D is perhaps TRBD2 (6 bases). The CDR3 is 15 amino acids. Trimming took 2 bases from V and 6 from J, leaving 17 bases between them. CDR1 is SQVTM, CDR2 ANQGSEA, per germline. In DNA, the CDR3 is TGCAGCGTTGAAATGGACGGGAGTCCATTCAATGAGCAGTTCTTC. Its translation: CSVEMDGSPFNEQFF.